This T cell receptor beta chain was sequenced for a study of cytomegalovirus exposure and HLA in healthy donors. This CDR3 contains 14 residues. V dropped 0 bases and J dropped 9 bases, with 14 bases sitting between them. CDR1 is MGHDK, CDR2 SYGVNS, per germline. Data came from immunoSEQ multiplex PCR; TCRdb stores just in-frame clones and leaves some out. The data hold 300,000 or so clones, with nearly 90% observed a single time. The origin of this receptor is a man aged 25 to 40 in good health and CMV-seronegative. Sequencing was done on a sample of PBMCs. The rearrangement links TRBV25-1 to TRBJ1-2; D is possibly TRBD1 (5 bases). The CDR3 DNA follows: TGTGCCAGCAGTGAATACGGGCCAGGGTACCGCTACACCTTC. Translating gives CASSEYGPGYRYTF.